The rows below give T cell receptor beta chains drawn from one sample of a study of post-analysis software for immune sequencing data. TCRdb re-derived calls from the PCR reads in MiXCR, one entry per CDR3 protein. Among 600,000 to 700,000 distinct CDR3 sequences listed, roughly three fifths were seen once. Sequencing was performed on blood. These TCRs come from a girl aged 2-10 years with multiple sclerosis. CDR3s include the opening cysteine and the closing phenylalanine or tryptophan. Each record gives: J gene, V gene, D gene, clone size, CDR3 protein, CDR3 DNA. A D gene is named only where the DNA matches it firmly. Clone size is stated in some rows and not others, as once, few, many or a class when expanded.

>TRBJ2-1|TRBV12-3/TRBV12-4|NA|many
CASSRNEQFF
TGTGCCAGCAGCCGGAATGAGCAGTTCTTC
>TRBJ2-5|TRBV5-1|TRBD1|few
CASSNGTAVGQYF
TGCGCCAGCAGCAACGGGACAGCCGTCGGGCAGTACTTC
>TRBJ2-3|TRBV6-4|TRBD2|NA
CASSRTSGKGADTQYF
TGTGCCAGCTCAAGGACTAGCGGGAAGGGGGCAGATACGCAGTATTTT
>TRBJ2-7|TRBV20-1|NA|NA
CSAVLGEPSYEQYF
TGCAGTGCTGTCCTAGGGGAACCTTCCTACGAGCAGTACTTC
>TRBJ2-3|TRBV29-1|TRBD1|once
CSGDRGYSDTQYF
TGCAGCGGGGACAGGGGGTATTCAGATACGCAGTATTTT
>TRBJ2-1|TRBV7-7|TRBD2|NA
CASSLGEGYEQFF
TGTGCTAGCAGCTTAGGGGAGGGGTATGAGCAGTTCTTC
>TRBJ1-5|TRBV5-1|NA|NA
CASSRIPSNQPQHF
TGCGCCAGCAGCCGTATACCAAGCAATCAGCCCCAGCATTTT
>TRBJ2-1|TRBV7-2|TRBD1|few
CASRRQGTGYEQFF
TGTGCCAGCAGACGACAGGGGACCGGGTATGAGCAGTTCTTC
>TRBJ2-2|TRBV27|NA|NA
CASSLISFANTGELFF
TGTGCCAGCAGTTTAATCTCTTTCGCGAACACCGGGGAGCTGTTTTTT
>TRBJ2-7|TRBV9|NA|NA
CASSVAGMSYEQYF
TGTGCCAGCAGCGTAGCAGGGATGAGCTACGAGCAGTACTTC
>TRBJ2-7|TRBV20-1|TRBD2|few
CSSTSGRDYEQYF
TGCAGTTCGACTAGCGGGCGGGACTACGAGCAGTACTTC
>TRBJ2-2|TRBV10-2|NA|NA
CASSGLMGFGELFF
TGCGCCAGCAGTGGACTAATGGGGTTCGGGGAGCTGTTTTTT
>TRBJ2-1|TRBV20-1|TRBD2|NA
CSAAEGLAGREQFF
TGCAGTGCAGCTGAGGGACTAGCGGGACGAGAGCAGTTCTTC
>TRBJ2-7|TRBV6-2/TRBV6-3|NA|NA
CASSPTPGLGEQYF
TGTGCCAGCAGTCCAACCCCGGGACTGGGCGAGCAGTACTTC
>TRBJ1-1|TRBV9|NA|few
CASSARGMNTEAFF
TGTGCCAGCAGCGCCAGGGGCATGAACACTGAAGCTTTCTTT
>TRBJ2-4|TRBV2|TRBD1|NA
CASSWDRANIQYF
TGTGCCAGCAGCTGGGACAGGGCAAACATTCAGTACTTC
>TRBJ2-7|TRBV12-3/TRBV12-4|NA|NA
CASTWRRGYEQYF
TGTGCCAGCACCTGGAGGCGGGGCTACGAGCAGTACTTC
>TRBJ2-7|TRBV10-3|NA|once
CATGPATGEQYF
TGTGCCACAGGGCCTGCGACAGGCGAGCAGTACTTC
>TRBJ1-1|TRBV12-3/TRBV12-4|NA|NA
CASTLSLEGVNTEAFF
TGTGCCAGCACTCTTTCCCTTGAGGGGGTAAACACTGAAGCTTTCTTT
>TRBJ2-7|TRBV11-2|NA|NA
CASSLVMGGSYNEQYF
TGTGCCAGCAGCTTAGTTATGGGAGGATCCTACAATGAGCAGTACTTC
>TRBJ2-7|TRBV2|TRBD2|NA
CASSSTSGELYNEQYF
TGTGCCAGCAGTTCGACTAGCGGGGAACTCTACAATGAGCAGTACTTC
>TRBJ2-5|TRBV7-2|NA|NA
CASSRGLSETQYF
TGTGCCAGCAGTAGAGGACTCTCCGAGACCCAGTACTTC
>TRBJ1-1|TRBV27|NA|NA
CASSRVGVMNTEAFF
TGTGCCAGCAGTCGGGTCGGGGTCATGAACACTGAAGCTTTCTTT
>TRBJ1-1|TRBV7-2|NA|NA
CASSFSWENTEAFF
TGTGCCAGCAGCTTCTCCTGGGAGAACACTGAAGCCTTCTTT
>TRBJ2-7|TRBV7-2|TRBD1|NA
CASSLVLGQGPQYF
TGTGCCAGCAGCTTAGTCTTAGGACAGGGCCCTCAGTACTTC
>TRBJ2-7|TRBV10-3|NA|NA
CAISPGGSGGHEQYF
TGTGCCATCAGTCCCGGGGGCTCAGGTGGTCACGAGCAGTACTTC
>TRBJ2-2|TRBV29-1|NA|few
CSVAAAGELFF
TGCAGCGTCGCAGCGGCCGGGGAGCTGTTTTTT
>TRBJ2-7|TRBV20-1|NA|few
CSAREQSQDEQYF
TGCAGTGCTAGAGAGCAGTCTCAGGACGAGCAGTACTTC